One and the same sample provided the 27 T cell receptor beta chains below, sequenced in a study of control samples from healthy donors and cancer patients. TCRdb's table, derived via immunoSEQ multiplex PCR, lists solely in-frame clones and lacks some. Of 95,000 to 100,000 clones listed, around 89% are singletons. Source material: blood. Receptor source: a man aged 25-45 years in good health.

This sequence joins TRBV10-3 and TRBJ2-3; D ambiguous. This CDR3 has 16 amino acids. Germline V gene data show CDR1 as ENHRY and CDR2 as SYGVKD. V lost 3 bases to trimming and J lost 2 bases, with 15 bases between them. CDR3 amino acids: CAISDPATWNTDTQYF. The CDR3, as DNA: TGTGCCATCAGTGACCCCGCGACCTGGAACACAGATACGCAGTATTTT.

The J gene is TRBJ1-4, the V gene TRBV15, with TRBD1 matching 10 bases. CDR1 is LNHNV and CDR2 is YYDKDF in the germline V gene (reference sequence). The length of the CDR3 is 15 residues. The trim removed 4 bases at V and 8 bases at J, leaving 7 bases unmatched. CDR3 sequence (DNA): TGTGCCACCAGCACCAGGGGGACAGGGGCCGAAAAACTGTTTTTT. Its protein is CATSTRGTGAEKLFF. The full variable domain, with the rest looked up from reference TRBV15 and TRBJ1-4, is DAMVIQNPRYQVTQFGKPVTLSCSQTLNHNVMYWYQQKSSQAPKLLFHYYDKDFNNEADTPDNFQSRRPNTSFCFLDIRSPGLGDTAMYLCATSTRGTGAEKLFFGSGTQLSVL.

This sequence joins TRBV25-1 and TRBJ2-7; D ambiguous. This CDR3 is 14 amino acids long. V lost 7 bases and J lost 3, with 16 bases in between. CDR1 and CDR2 from the germline V gene are MGHDK and SYGVNS. DNA of the CDR3: TGTGCCAGCACACCCAGTGGGCGATTCTACGAGCAGTACTTC. Protein sequence: CASTPSGRFYEQYF.

The chain uses TRBV19 and TRBJ2-7, with no clear D. The CDR3 spans 12 residues. The V end was cut by 3 bases, the J end by 5 bases, with 8 bases between. The germline V gene encodes CDR1 LNHDA and CDR2 SQIVND (reference sequence). The CDR3 sequence is CASSMGIHEQYF. Written as DNA, the CDR3 is TGTGCCAGTAGTATGGGGATCCACGAGCAGTACTTC.

The V and J genes are TRBV9 and TRBJ1-5; 9 bases agree with TRBD1. The J segment lost 2 bases and the V segment lost 0 bases, leaving 3 bases of the junction unmatched. The CDR3 is 16 residues long. The germline gives CDR1 SGDLS, CDR2 YYNGEE. The DNA of the CDR3 is TGTGCCAGCAGCGTAGGGACAGGGGCGGGCAATCAGCCCCAGCATTTT. It translates to CASSVGTGAGNQPQHF.

The CDR3 reads CASSLWPQGQKETQYF. In nucleotides, the CDR3 is TGTGCCAGCAGCTTATGGCCTCAGGGTCAGAAAGAGACCCAGTACTTC. The gene calls are TRBV7-9 and TRBJ2-5; D is perhaps TRBD1 (5 bases). Per germline, CDR1 SEHNR and CDR2 FQNEAQ (reference sequence). The germline V and J ends were trimmed by 2 bases and 3 bases, with 16 bases remaining between them. The CDR3 has 16 residues.

The J gene is TRBJ1-5, the V gene TRBV19; D remains unclear. This CDR3 region has 15 residues. The V and J ends lost 3 bases and 3 bases respectively, with 12 bases between them. Germline V gene data show CDR1 as LNHDA and CDR2 as SQIVND (reference sequence). The CDR3 reads CASSILDGYNQPQHF. The DNA for the CDR3 is TGTGCCAGTAGTATTCTTGACGGTTACAATCAGCCCCAGCATTTT.

The chain links TRBV21-1 to TRBJ1-2. TRBV21-1 is an annotated pseudogene. The CDR3 spans 15 residues. CDR3 amino acids: CASSKDRRGRYGYTF. CDR3 sequence (DNA): TGTGCCAGCAGCAAAGATAGACGCGGGCGGTATGGCTACACCTTC.

The rearrangement links TRBV27 to TRBJ1-1; 9 bases line up with TRBD1. The germline V gene has CDR1 MNHEY and CDR2 SMNVEV (reference sequence). The CDR3 extends over 14 amino acids. V trimming: 3 bases; J trimming: 6 bases; junction bases outside the gene matches: 5. The CDR3 region has the DNA TGTGCCAGCAGTTTCTCAGGACAGGGGCCTGAAGCTTTCTTT. Its translation: CASSFSGQGPEAFF.

The J gene is TRBJ2-1, the V gene TRBV18; D is undetermined. The CDR3 runs 14 residues. Germline V gene lookup returns CDR1 KGHSH and CDR2 LQKENI. The V end was cut by 1 base, the J end by 5 bases, with 9 bases between. CDR3 protein: CASSPRATDNEQFF. The DNA of the CDR3 is TGTGCCAGCTCACCACGGGCTACTGACAATGAGCAGTTCTTC.

V gene TRBV9 combines with J gene TRBJ2-1, with 7 bases identical to TRBD2. Germline CDR1 is SGDLS and CDR2 is YYNGEE. V trimming: 0 bases; J trimming: 14 bases; junction bases outside the gene matches: 8. The CDR3 consists of 13 residues. CDR3 DNA sequence: TGTGCCAGCAGCGTAGATGAAGCGGGATCGAAGTTCTTC. It codes for CASSVDEAGSKFF.

A word on this clone: In the same sample, other DNA sequences code for this CDR3. V gene TRBV6-5 combines with J gene TRBJ1-6; D uncertain. The V gene's germline CDR1 is MNHEY and CDR2 SVGAGI. Trimming removed 3 bases from V and 13 bases from J, with 13 bases in between. The CDR3 totals 13 residues. CDR3 bases: TGTGCCAGCAGTTATGAGCGGCAATCGCCCCTCCACTTT. It codes for CASSYERQSPLHF.

This rearrangement joins TRBV9 to TRBJ2-2, with a weak D call TRBD2 (5 bases). The germline gives CDR1 SGDLS, CDR2 YYNGEE. This CDR3 has 13 residues. V was cut by 5 bases and J by 6 bases, with 11 bases left in between. The CDR3 sequence is CASRTLASGELFF. DNA for the CDR3: TGTGCCAGCAGAACGCTAGCTTCCGGGGAGCTGTTTTTT.

The chain couples TRBV6-5 to TRBJ1-6, with a tentative D call TRBD1 (6 bases). Trimming pared 8 bases from V and 9 bases from J, leaving 14 bases between. From germline, CDR1 is MNHEY and CDR2 SVGAGI. CDR3 length equals 13 residues. Here the CDR3 DNA reads TGTGCCAGCGCCGGGGACATCCCTTCACCCCTCCACTTT. Encoded protein: CASAGDIPSPLHF.

The V and J genes are TRBV18 and TRBJ2-1; TRBD2 matches 13 bases. Looked up from germline, CDR1 is KGHSH and CDR2 is LQKENI. V lost 3 bases, J lost 9 bases, and 2 bases stayed unmatched. The CDR3 consists of 14 residues. The CDR3 sequence is CASSPTSGGLEQFF. CDR3 DNA: TGTGCCAGCTCACCGACTAGCGGGGGGCTTGAGCAGTTCTTC.

The chain joins TRBV3-1 (or the pseudogene TRBV3-2) to TRBJ2-7, with TRBD1 matching over 10 bases. Germline V gene data show CDR1 as LGHDT and CDR2 as YNNKEL (reference sequence). J gave up 3 bases and V 4 bases, and 0 bases lay outside the gene matches. This CDR3 region has 13 residues. CDR3 nucleotide sequence: TGTGCCAGCAGCCGGACAGGGGGCTACGAGCAGTACTTC. It yields the protein CASSRTGGYEQYF.

The rearrangement links TRBV6-5 to TRBJ1-1; 12 nucleotides align to TRBD1. Germline V gene data show CDR1 as MNHEY and CDR2 as SVGAGI. V was clipped by 6 bases and J by 3 bases; unmatched bases: 5. The CDR3 is made up of 15 amino acids. CDR3 sequence: CASSGTGGVDTEAFF. In DNA form, the CDR3 reads TGTGCCAGCAGCGGGACAGGGGGCGTGGACACTGAAGCTTTCTTT.

This clone was recorded a few times. This chain connects TRBV28 to TRBJ1-6; a possible D gene is TRBD1 (6 bases). V was shortened by 5 bases and J by 14 bases, with 25 bases between the two germline ends. CDR1 is MDHEN, CDR2 SYDVKM, per germline. This CDR3 is 16 amino acids long. The CDR3 DNA follows: TGTGCCAGCAGTCTGCCCCAGGGGTCCAGTCAGGGATCCCTCCACTTT. Translated: CASSLPQGSSQGSLHF.

Points on this clone: Other DNA sequences in the same sample also yield this CDR3. The gene calls are TRBV5-6 and TRBJ2-2; TRBD2 might be the D (5 bases). This CDR3 comprises 15 residues. V lost 0 bases to trimming and J lost 1 base, with 7 bases between them. Germline V CDR1 and CDR2: SGHDT, YYEEEE. Here the CDR3 reads CASSLGRGNTGELFF. The CDR3 region has the DNA TGTGCCAGCAGCTTGGGTCGGGGGAACACCGGGGAGCTGTTTTTT.

The chain employs TRBV5-1 and TRBJ1-1; perhaps TRBD1 as D (5 bases). Trimming shortened V by 0 bases and J by 6 bases, and 12 bases separated the two germline ends. The CDR3 loop spans 14 amino acids. Germline V CDR1 and CDR2: SGHRS, YFSETQ. DNA for the CDR3: TGCGCCAGCAGCTTGGGGCACAGGTTTGCTGAAGCTTTCTTT. This translates into CASSLGHRFAEAFF.

The rearrangement links TRBV30 to TRBJ1-1, with unresolved D. The germline V and J ends were trimmed by 8 bases and 1 base, with 8 bases remaining between them. This CDR3 spans 11 amino acids. Germline V gives CDR1 GTSNPN, CDR2 SVGIG (reference sequence). The CDR3 DNA reads TGTGCCGATAAGAAGAACACTGAAGCTTTCTTT. Translated, it gives CADKKNTEAFF.

This chain links TRBV28 with TRBJ2-7; the D gene could be TRBD1 or TRBD2 (5 bases each). The length of the CDR3 is 15 residues. Germline V gives CDR1 MDHEN, CDR2 SYDVKM. The V end lost 6 bases, the J end lost 2 bases, and 17 bases lay between the germline ends. The CDR3 loop is CASRRTGTGTYEQYF. For the CDR3, the DNA is TGTGCCAGCAGGCGAACCGGGACGGGGACCTACGAGCAGTACTTC. The variable domain in full, completed from reference TRBV28 and TRBJ2-7, reads DVKVTQSSRYLVKRTGEKVFLECVQDMDHENMFWYRQDPGLGLRLIYFSYDVKMKEKGDIPEGYSVSREKKERFSLILESASTNQTSMYLCASRRTGTGTYEQYFGPGTRLTVT.

J is TRBJ2-7 and V is TRBV27; tentatively, D is TRBD2 (7 bases). V shed 6 bases and J shed 4 bases, with 13 bases lying between them. CDR1 and CDR2 (germline): MNHEY, SMNVEV (reference sequence). The CDR3 covers 13 residues. Here the CDR3 DNA reads TGTGCCAGCAGGGGGGGGGCTTGGTACGAGCAGTACGTC. Translated, it gives CASRGGAWYEQYV.

The V and J genes are TRBV29-1 and TRBJ1-1, with TRBD1 matching 8 bases. Losses at the gene ends were 3 bases for V and 4 bases for J; bases not matched to a gene: 7. The CDR3 has 14 residues. Per germline, CDR1 SQVTM and CDR2 ANQGSEA. As DNA, the CDR3 is TGCAGCGTTGAGGCTCTACAGGGGGGCACTGAAGCTTTCTTT. Protein: CSVEALQGGTEAFF.

V and J are TRBV30 and TRBJ1-2, with TRBD1 as a possible D gene (6 bases). V was cut by 3 bases and J by 4 bases, with 15 bases left in between. Germline V CDR1 and CDR2: GTSNPN, SVGIG (reference sequence). The CDR3 totals 14 residues. CDR3 bases: TGTGCCTGGAGGACAGGACGAAACAGCTATGGCTACACCTTC. It translates to CAWRTGRNSYGYTF.

The chain is built from TRBV5-4 and TRBJ2-2; 7 bases fit TRBD2. The ends lost 2 bases at V and 1 base at J; junction bases unmatched: 2. This CDR3 has 15 residues. The germline V gene encodes CDR1 SGHNT and CDR2 YYREEE (reference sequence). CDR3 DNA sequence: TGTGCCAGCAGCTTTAGGACTAGGAACACCGGGGAGCTGTTTTTT. Protein product: CASSFRTRNTGELFF.

The V and J genes are TRBV11-2 and TRBJ1-2; D uncertain. Trimming shortened V by 2 bases and J by 8 bases, and 9 bases separated the two germline ends. This CDR3 region has 12 residues. Per germline, CDR1 SGHAT and CDR2 FQNNGV. CDR3 residues: CASSLRGRGYTF. DNA for the CDR3: TGTGCCAGCAGCTTACGGGGTAGGGGCTACACCTTC. Complete variable domain (other parts from reference TRBV11-2 and TRBJ1-2): EAGVAQSPRYKIIEKRQSVAFWCNPISGHATLYWYQQILGQGPKLLIQFQNNGVVDDSQLPKDRFSAERLKGVDSTLKIQPAKLEDSAVYLCASSLRGRGYTFGSGTRLTVV.